The TCR beta chain described here comes from a study of Graves' ophthalmopathy and Graves' hyperthyroidism. Study findings and constraints: Most thyroid clonotypes expanded beyond 0.001 frequency were also found in blood.

None of the included patients had other autoimmune diseases, uncontrolled infections, pregnancy or lactation, as these led to exclusion. It was from more than 9 ml of fresh peripheral blood that the PBMCs came. Researchers took RNA transcripts and amplified TCR beta CDR3 regions from them. The authors performed first-round RT-PCR with HTBI primers and then a second-round multiplex PCR. MiXCR, applied by TCRdb to the multiplex PCR reads, yields one record per CDR3 protein. The table includes roughly 500,000 distinct CDR3 sequences, about 15% detected once. The CDR3 spans 13 residues. V lost 4 bases to trimming and J lost 3 bases, with 9 bases between them. This clonotype has at least ten counts. The antigen remains undetermined.

The V gene is TRBV12-3 or TRBV12-4, the J gene TRBJ1-1; D is undetermined. This sequence originates from a woman in her 30s with Graves' ophthalmopathy. Sequencing was performed on blood. In DNA, the CDR3 is TGTGCCAGCAGTTCCGGAGGGTACACTGAAGCTTTCTTT. It is translated as CASSSGGYTEAFF.